The source of this T cell receptor beta chain is a study of T cell responses to AZD1222 COVID-19 vaccine (dated by TCRdb to the early 2020s). About the full investigation: A total of 233 trial participants underwent TCR sequencing, of whom roughly 210 received two doses of AZD1222 and roughly 25 received two doses of the MenACWY control vaccine. Trial participants were enrolled by age into 18-55, 56-69 and 70-plus year subgroups, with around 140, 26 and 57 TCR-sequenced participants respectively. Study-wide conclusions, independent of this receptor: In the small 56-69-year group, the increase in depth fell short of significance, most likely because of low power. Only five or six AZD1222 recipients were SARS-CoV-2 seropositive at baseline, limiting conclusions about previously exposed vaccinees. Participants were mostly white British, with more females than males. The authors suggested clonal diversity may have been underestimated. Reportedly, close to half of the unique spike-specific TCRs recognized epitopes lying outside the regions that are mutated in the B.1.351 and B.1.1.7 variants. Because no samples from the day 14 peak response were available, repertoires could be characterized only after the peak T cell response. After two AZD1222 doses, spike-specific TCR breadth and depth were significantly higher than at day 0 and than in MenACWY recipients. The whole spike protein was spanned by vaccine-associated CD4 TCRs, and dominant responses were seen in regions 160-218 and 743-854.

What this sample's time point label stands for: about 28 days (+/-7) after the second vaccine dose. AZD1222 recipients with second doses at about 4 weeks or about 12 weeks were pooled, because spike-specific TCR depth and breadth did not differ between schedules. Vaccinee samples came from UK trials COV001 and COV002, including a single-blind randomized controlled phase 2/3 trial of AZD1222 (ChAdOx1 nCoV-19) in healthy adults. For TCRbeta chain sequencing, PBMC samples were collected from trial participants at day 0 and at day 28 after the second dose. Comment on this clone: This clone's antigen is unknown. Base qualities are not recorded, but no much larger clone differs from it by a single base.

The CDR3 regions of human TCRbeta chains were analyzed by immunosequencing. The paper's data handling went like this. TCRs in the repertoires were matched against a reference library of SARS-CoV-2-specific TCRs that had been generated with the MIRA antigen-specificity platform. Breadth meant the fraction of unique TCRs that were SARS-CoV-2-associated, whereas depth meant the fraction of total T cells that were SARS-CoV-2-associated. Each spike-specific TCR was assigned to its reactive spike region and to a CD4 or CD8 class using the MIRA data. Log10-transformed breadth and depth values were compared by one-way ANOVA with Sidak's multiple comparisons tests. TCRdb obtained this table from immuneACCESS and retained in-frame rearrangements with V and J assigned. These tables miss some clones; where compared with another copy, unresolved V genes account for less than half of the shortfall, and the remainder is unexplained. V, J and clone size are those of that table, while D and trimming were read from the DNA. Within this sample are around 120,000 clones, with roughly 91% of them counted one time only. The ten largest clones represent 5% of the sample.

Cut back by 4 bases and 3 bases, the V and J ends lie 11 bases apart. The germline V gene sets CDR1 to LGHNA and CDR2 to YSLEER. From cysteine to phenylalanine, the CDR3 is 14 amino acids long. Only the CDR3 DNA stays, 42 bases, in frame from base 1. In this chain, TRBV4-3 is recombined with TRBJ2-3; no confident D gene assignment can be made. The receptor was isolated from an adult who received the AZD1222 COVID-19 vaccine. Material: peripheral blood, obtained 28 days after the second AZD1222 dose. CDR3 region: CASSPRLGTDTQYF. The DNA reads TGCGCCAGCAGCCCGAGGCTGGGGACAGATACGCAGTATTTT.